Below are 32 T cell receptor beta chains sequenced from a single sample in a study of shared clonotypes between healthy human individuals. The method was immunoSEQ multiplex PCR; TCRdb's version includes in-frame clones alone and lacks a portion of them. The sample shows 1 million to 1.2 million clones, 60% to 80% of them seen only once. Sequenced material: memory CD4+ T cells from PBMCs. Subset meaning: CD45RA-negative fraction. Every receptor here comes from a man between 18 and 35 years old in good health. Some clones in this sample may be carry-over from other donors' samples.

This chain joins TRBV18 and TRBJ1-4; tentative D call: TRBD1 (5 bases). The CDR3 is 16 amino acids. CDR1 and CDR2 from the germline V gene are KGHSH and LQKENI. V gave up 6 bases and J gave up 0 bases, with 14 bases separating them. DNA of the CDR3: TGTGCCAGCTCGCACGGGACCTGGGCAACTAATGAAAAACTGTTTTTT. Residues: CASSHGTWATNEKLFF. Looking up the rest from reference TRBV18 and TRBJ1-4 gives the full variable domain: NAGVMQNPRHLVRRRGQEARLRCSPMKGHSHVYWYRQLPEEGLKFMVYLQKENIIDESGMPKERFSAEFPKEGPSILRIQQVVRGDSAAYFCASSHGTWATNEKLFFGSGTQLSVL.

In the case of this clone: This same CDR3 is encoded by further DNA sequences in the sample. V and J are TRBV7-3 and TRBJ2-2; D may be TRBD2 (5 bases). CDR3 length equals 14 residues. Trimming pared 2 bases from V and 2 bases from J, leaving 6 bases between. Germline lookup yields CDR1 SGHTA and CDR2 FQGTGA. CDR3 sequence: CASSLLANTGELFF. In DNA form, the CDR3 reads TGTGCCAGCAGCTTACTAGCAAACACCGGGGAGCTGTTTTTT.

The chain is built from TRBV2 and TRBJ1-1; maybe TRBD1 (6 bases). V was pared by 8 bases and J by 3 bases, with 13 bases between. The CDR3 length is 13 residues. Germline loops: CDR1 SNHLY, CDR2 FYNNEI. The CDR3 loop is CASRGTGYTEAFF. CDR3 DNA sequence: TGTGCCAGCCGGGGAACAGGGTACACTGAAGCTTTCTTT.

The J gene is TRBJ2-4, the V gene TRBV7-9; 8 bases are shared with TRBD2. J gave up 3 bases and V 1 base, and 11 bases lay outside the gene matches. This CDR3 has 18 residues. Germline loops: CDR1 SEHNR, CDR2 FQNEAQ (reference sequence). CDR3 DNA sequence: TGTGCCAGCAGCTTAGGGGGTCTAGCGGGTTGGGGCAAAAACATTCAGTACTTC. It codes for CASSLGGLAGWGKNIQYF.

In the case of this clone: This sample also contains other DNA sequences that code for the same CDR3. The V and J genes are TRBV18 and TRBJ2-2; D is perhaps TRBD1 (6 bases). Germline V lookup: CDR1 KGHSH, CDR2 LQKENI. Trimming took 0 bases from V and 3 from J, leaving 11 bases between them. The CDR3 extends over 16 amino acids. The chain's CDR3 is CASSPPTGMDTGELFF. CDR3 sequence (DNA): TGTGCCAGCTCACCACCCACAGGGATGGACACCGGGGAGCTGTTTTTT. Supplemented by reference TRBV18 and TRBJ2-2, the full variable domain reads NAGVMQNPRHLVRRRGQEARLRCSPMKGHSHVYWYRQLPEEGLKFMVYLQKENIIDESGMPKERFSAEFPKEGPSILRIQQVVRGDSAAYFCASSPPTGMDTGELFFGEGSRLTVL.

A note on this clone: A read error may explain this, as a much larger clone is one base away. The V gene is TRBV19, the J gene TRBJ1-1; weak D call: TRBD1 (6 bases). This CDR3 spans 13 amino acids. Trimming removed 6 bases at V and 1 base at J, with 9 bases between. Germline V gene sequence: CDR1 LNHDA, CDR2 SQIVND (reference sequence). CDR3: CASRAQGNTEAFF. The CDR3 region has the DNA TGTGCCAGTAGGGCACAGGGGAACACTGAAGCTTTCTTT.

The J gene is TRBJ2-2, the V gene TRBV11-3; D gene ambiguous. Germline loops: CDR1 SGHNT, CDR2 YENEEA. CDR3 length: 15 amino acids. V shed 5 bases and J shed 2 bases, with 12 bases lying between them. DNA for the CDR3: TGTGCCAGCAGCCACTCGTTCAAAAACACCGGGGAGCTGTTTTTT. The encoded protein is CASSHSFKNTGELFF.

The V and J genes are TRBV7-2 and TRBJ2-7; TRBD2 matches 7 bases. The CDR3 contains 14 residues. V was pared by 5 bases and J by 7 bases, with 11 bases of the junction left unmatched. Germline V gene data show CDR1 as SGHTA and CDR2 as FQGNSA. The CDR3 DNA is TGTGCCAGCAGCGTACTAGGGAGGGTTGGGGAGCAGTACTTC. Its protein is CASSVLGRVGEQYF. Full variable domain (rest looked up from reference TRBV7-2 and TRBJ2-7): GAGVSQSPSNKVTEKGKDVELRCDPISGHTALYWYRQSLGQGLEFLIYFQGNSAPDKSGLPSDRFSAERTGGSVSTLTIQRTQQEDSAVYLCASSVLGRVGEQYFGPGTRLTVT.

This clone was seen once. The V gene is TRBV7-9, the J gene TRBJ1-2, with 9 positions matching TRBD1. CDR1 and CDR2 from the germline V gene are SEHNR and FQNEAQ (reference sequence). The CDR3 consists of 15 residues. With 3 bases clipped from V and 7 bases from J, the junction kept 9 bases outside the gene matches. CDR3 region: CASSFGQGIIGGYTF. The CDR3 nucleotides are TGTGCCAGCAGCTTCGGACAGGGGATCATCGGTGGCTACACCTTC. Combining the CDR3 with reference TRBV7-9 and TRBJ1-2 gives the whole variable domain DTGVSQNPRHKITKRGQNVTFRCDPISEHNRLYWYRQTLGQGPEFLTYFQNEAQLEKSRLLSDRFSAERPKGSFSTLEIQRTEQGDSAMYLCASSFGQGIIGGYTFGSGTRLTVV.

The V gene is TRBV7-9, the J gene TRBJ2-2; TRBD1 aligns across 8 bases. CDR1 is SEHNR and CDR2 is FQNEAQ in the germline V gene (reference sequence). J gave up 3 bases and V 4 bases, and 4 bases lay outside the gene matches. The CDR3 spans 15 residues. The CDR3 here is CASSSGGVDTGELFF. The CDR3 region has the DNA TGTGCCAGCAGCTCAGGGGGCGTCGACACCGGGGAGCTGTTTTTT.

The DNA of the CDR3 is TGTGCCAGCAGCCCGTTAGCGGGAGGGGCGTACAATGAGCAGTTCTTC. Residues: CASSPLAGGAYNEQFF. This sequence joins TRBV7-9 and TRBJ2-1; 11 bases fit TRBD2. CDR3 length equals 16 residues. In germline, CDR1 is SEHNR, CDR2 FQNEAQ (reference sequence). Germline trimming cut 5 bases from V and 4 bases from J; bases unmatched to any gene: 7.

This sequence joins TRBV11-1 and TRBJ2-3, with 12 nucleotides matching TRBD2. With V trimmed by 5 bases and J by 3 bases, 6 bases remained unmatched. The CDR3 runs to 16 residues. Germline V lookup: CDR1 SGHAT, CDR2 FQDESV (reference sequence). In DNA, the CDR3 is TGTGCCAGCAGCCTAAGGACTAGCGGGACTACAGATACGCAGTATTTT. Translating it yields CASSLRTSGTTDTQYF. The complete variable domain, with remaining parts taken from reference TRBV11-1 and TRBJ2-3, reads EAEVAQSPRYKITEKSQAVAFWCDPISGHATLYWYRQILGQGPELLVQFQDESVVDDSQLPKDRFSAERLKGVDSTLKIQPAELGDSAMYLCASSLRTSGTTDTQYFGPGTRLTVL.

With regard to this clone: This same CDR3 is encoded by further DNA sequences in the sample. The V call is TRBV28, the J call TRBJ2-7; D call uncertain. Trimming cost V 8 bases and J 3 bases, with 11 bases left between them. This CDR3 is built from 12 residues. The germline V gene encodes CDR1 MDHEN and CDR2 SYDVKM. The CDR3 bases are TGTGCCAGCTCGTTGGGGTTCTACGAGCAGTACTTC. This codes for CASSLGFYEQYF.

CDR3 region: CASSLSASTDTQYF. As DNA, the CDR3 is TGTGCCAGCAGTTTAAGCGCTAGCACAGATACGCAGTATTTT. The chain couples TRBV28 to TRBJ2-3, with D unclear. CDR1 is MDHEN, CDR2 SYDVKM, per germline. CDR3 size: 14 residues. V was cut by 2 bases and J by 0 bases, with 6 bases left in between.

The chain is built from TRBV6-1 and TRBJ2-7; D perhaps matches TRBD1 (6 bases). CDR3 length: 16 amino acids. Per germline, CDR1 MNHNS and CDR2 SASEGT. V was clipped by 0 bases and J by 0 bases, with 12 bases between them. CDR3 amino acids: CASSEAGDISSYEQYF. As DNA, the CDR3 is TGTGCCAGCAGTGAAGCGGGGGACATAAGCTCCTACGAGCAGTACTTC.

The CDR3, as DNA: TGTGCCAGCAGCACAGGGTCAGGGGCCTACAATGAGCAGTTCTTC. It is translated as CASSTGSGAYNEQFF. V is TRBV11-3 and J is TRBJ2-1; D perhaps matches TRBD1 (6 bases). Germline CDR1 reads SGHNT; CDR2 reads YENEEA. This CDR3 spans 15 amino acids. V lost 5 bases to trimming and J lost 2 bases, with 13 bases between them.

This chain joins TRBV5-6 and TRBJ1-4, with D uncertain. The CDR3 consists of 12 residues. Between the trimmed V and J ends, which lost 5 bases and 7 bases, there was a span of 9 bases. Germline V gives CDR1 SGHDT, CDR2 YYEEEE. The CDR3 DNA reads TGTGCCAGCAGTCAAGTTAGTGAAAAACTGTTTTTT. Translated, it gives CASSQVSEKLFF. The full variable domain, completed using reference TRBV5-6 and TRBJ1-4, is DAGVTQSPTHLIKTRGQQVTLRCSPKSGHDTVSWYQQALGQGPQFIFQYYEEEERQRGNFPDRFSGHQFPNYSSELNVNALLLGDSALYLCASSQVSEKLFFGSGTQLSVL.

This chain joins TRBV19 and TRBJ2-1; a possible D gene is TRBD1 (8 bases). Germline V gene lookup returns CDR1 LNHDA and CDR2 SQIVND (reference sequence). Trimming pared 4 bases from V and 4 bases from J, leaving 20 bases between. The CDR3 runs 17 residues. DNA for the CDR3: TGTGCCAGTAGTACTCAACACAGGGGGGGTGGTTACAATGAGCAGTTCTTC. Translated: CASSTQHRGGGYNEQFF.

The table lists this clone with a count of one. This specimen includes other DNA sequences encoding the same CDR3. This chain links TRBV5-1 with TRBJ1-5; the match to TRBD1 covers 8 bases. With 4 bases clipped from V and 2 bases from J, the junction kept 5 bases outside the gene matches. The V gene's germline CDR1 is SGHRS and CDR2 YFSETQ. This CDR3 comprises 15 residues. CDR3 loop: CASSPGTGGNQPQHF. The CDR3 region has the DNA TGCGCCAGCAGCCCCGGGACAGGTGGCAATCAGCCCCAGCATTTT.

V usage is TRBV7-9 and J usage is TRBJ1-1; the D is unclear. This CDR3 has 15 residues. Trimming removed 0 bases from V and 3 bases from J, with 11 bases in between. In germline, CDR1 is SEHNR, CDR2 FQNEAQ (reference sequence). CDR3 bases: TGTGCCAGCAGCTTAGCGCCGTTTCGGGACACTGAAGCTTTCTTT. Protein product: CASSLAPFRDTEAFF.

This clone was seen a single time. V gene TRBV6-1 combines with J gene TRBJ2-3, with a possible D match to TRBD2 (5 bases). The germline V gene has CDR1 MNHNS and CDR2 SASEGT. Trimming took off 10 bases at V and 8 bases at J, with 25 bases between the two ends. This CDR3 has 15 amino acids. The DNA for the CDR3 is TGTGCCACTCGCCCCCCCAGCGGTGGGGAAGGTACGCAGTATTTT. Protein: CATRPPSGGEGTQYF.

This sequence joins TRBV11-3 and TRBJ2-2; unclear D gene. The V and J ends lost 5 bases and 2 bases respectively, with 6 bases between them. Germline CDR1 is SGHNT and CDR2 is YENEEA. This CDR3 region has 13 residues. CDR3 region: CASSQLNTGELFF. The CDR3 DNA follows: TGTGCCAGCAGCCAATTAAACACCGGGGAGCTGTTTTTT.

This clone was detected once. The chain has TRBV30 and TRBJ2-5; D not certain. V lost 1 base to trimming and J lost 1 base, with 7 bases between them. The CDR3 covers 13 residues. CDR1 is GTSNPN, CDR2 SVGIG, per germline (reference sequence). CDR3 in DNA: TGTGCCTGGAGTGCGCTATTCCAAGAGACCCAGTACTTC. It translates to CAWSALFQETQYF.

As concerns this clone: Other DNA sequences within the sample encode an identical CDR3. This chain links TRBV18 with TRBJ2-7; 10 bases agree with TRBD2. Germline CDR1 reads KGHSH; CDR2 reads LQKENI. V lost 3 bases and J lost 4; bases outside the gene matches: 3. CDR3 size: 14 residues. CDR3 in amino acids: CASSPGLADYEQYF. The CDR3 DNA reads as TGTGCCAGCTCACCTGGACTAGCGGATTACGAGCAGTACTTC.

The V gene is TRBV2, the J gene TRBJ2-5, with 8 nucleotides matching TRBD1. Germline V lookup: CDR1 SNHLY, CDR2 FYNNEI. The V segment lost 6 bases and the J segment 4 bases; nucleotides outside the gene matches: 4. CDR3 size: 13 residues. The CDR3, as DNA: TGTGCCAGCAGCCCCGGACAGGGAGAGACCCAGTACTTC. As protein: CASSPGQGETQYF.

The chain links TRBV10-3 to TRBJ2-7; no clear D. Germline V gene sequence: CDR1 ENHRY, CDR2 SYGVKD. The CDR3 extends over 12 amino acids. V lost 3 bases, J lost 3 bases, and 6 bases lay in between. The DNA of the CDR3 is TGTGCCATCAGTGATAACAGCTACGAGCAGTACTTC. Translated: CAISDNSYEQYF.

The CDR3 loop reads CASSLAGPDEQFF. In DNA form, the CDR3 reads TGTGCCAGCAGCTTAGCCGGGCCCGATGAGCAGTTCTTC. This rearrangement joins TRBV7-3 to TRBJ2-1; no clear D. Trimming pared 2 bases from V and 8 bases from J, leaving 10 bases between. The germline CDR1 and CDR2 sequences are SGHTA and FQGTGA. The CDR3 is made up of 13 amino acids.

The rearrangement joins TRBV18 to TRBJ2-3; 7 bases match TRBD1. Per the germline V gene, CDR1 is KGHSH and CDR2 is LQKENI. V shed 5 bases and J 0 bases; nucleotides not matched to a gene: 5. The CDR3 is 15 residues long. This chain's CDR3 is CASSKPGQSTDTQYF. DNA of the CDR3: TGTGCCAGCTCAAAGCCGGGACAGAGCACAGATACGCAGTATTTT.

The chain has TRBV6-5 and TRBJ2-3; D remains ambiguous. Germline loops: CDR1 MNHEY, CDR2 SVGAGI. CDR3 length: 13 amino acids. The V end lost 2 bases, the J end lost 6 bases, and 9 bases lay between the germline ends. The CDR3: CASSYRYGDTQYF. CDR3 coding DNA: TGTGCCAGCAGTTACCGTTATGGGGATACGCAGTATTTT.

This clone appeared once. The chain recombines TRBV15 with TRBJ2-1; 9 bases agree with TRBD2. The CDR3 sequence is 17 residues long. Germline V gives CDR1 LNHNV, CDR2 YYDKDF (reference sequence). After removal of 0 bases from V and 8 bases from J, the junction contained 11 bases not matched to a gene. The CDR3 DNA sequence: TGTGCCACCAGCAGAGATCAGGCGGGAGGGCGTAGGCATGAGCAGTTCTTC. Protein: CATSRDQAGGRRHEQFF.

The V gene is TRBV28, the J gene TRBJ2-7, with 9 bases matching TRBD1. The V gene's germline CDR1 is MDHEN and CDR2 SYDVKM. The CDR3 is made up of 14 amino acids. V shed 6 bases and J 2 bases; nucleotides not matched to a gene: 5. The CDR3 nucleotides are TGTGCCAGCAGGGACAGGGGACTTCCCTACGAGCAGTACTTC. Its translation is CASRDRGLPYEQYF.

This chain uses TRBV6-5 with TRBJ1-4, with 8 positions matching TRBD1. Losses at the gene ends were 6 bases for V and 4 bases for J; bases not matched to a gene: 7. Germline lookup yields CDR1 MNHEY and CDR2 SVGAGI. CDR3 length equals 15 residues. The CDR3 coding sequence is TGTGCCAGCAGCTTGCAGGGGGCCCGTAATGAAAAACTGTTTTTT. It specifies CASSLQGARNEKLFF.